The TCR beta chain described here comes from a study of blood T cell repertoires in COVID-19. Study summary: The United States, Italy and Spain were the sources of the acute and convalescent COVID-19 samples. T cells, B-cell-depleted T cells, or PBMCs supplied cDNA or gDNA.

As originally analysed: Reference gene primers were amplified, and this amplification served to estimate nucleated cell counts. Produced via immunoSEQ multiplex PCR; TCRdb's table is partial and in-frame only. That table is the source of V, J and clone size, and D and trimming were worked out from the DNA. The top ten hold approximately 10% of the sample, which has about 52,000 clones, 82% seen once. Seattle patients were enrolled while actively infected and followed longitudinally. Germline values: CDR1 PRHDT, CDR2 FYEKMQ (reference sequence). CDR3 length: 15 residues. V lost 1 base and J lost 7, with 11 bases in between.

The receptor was derived from a man older than 75 with COVID-19, enrolled during active disease. Input material: peripheral blood. The rearrangement joins TRBV13 to TRBJ1-6; maybe TRBD1 (5 bases). For the CDR3, the DNA is TGTGCCAGCAGCTTAGAGCAGGGTGAGAATTCACCCCTCCACTTT. Translated, it gives CASSLEQGENSPLHF.